This entry is about one TCR beta chain. Its antigen is not identified. The data derive from a study of shared clonotypes between healthy human individuals. All of the donors resided in Nashville, Tennessee, and each was a Caucasian adult. Points from the study as a whole: Richness estimates generally favored naive over memory subsets.

Replicate PCRs for sorted subsets used 200 to 250 ng DNA; this equaled tens of thousands of T cell genomes. Produced via immunoSEQ multiplex PCR; TCRdb's table is partial and in-frame only. The data show over 95,000 clones, around 68% seen once. Per the germline V gene, CDR1 is MGHDK and CDR2 is SYGVNS. Unmatched junction bases numbered 6, after V lost 4 bases and J lost 0 bases. The CDR3 is 17 residues long. This TCR came from a woman in her twenties or thirties in good health. The sequenced material came from memory CD8+ T cells sorted from blood. Subset specified: CD45RO+ cells pooled with CCR7-negative TemRA cells. The rearrangement links TRBV25-1 to TRBJ2-6; TRBD1 agrees at 7 bases. CDR3 nucleotide sequence: TGTGCCAGCAGTGGAGGGGGCGACCTCTCTGGGGCCAACGTCCTGACTTTC. Its translation: CASSGGGDLSGANVLTF.